This T cell receptor (beta chain) was observed in a study of blood T cell repertoires in COVID-19. Overall study context: Some COVID-19 samples were acute and others convalescent; all came from the United States, Italy and Spain. PBMCs, B-cell-depleted T cells, or T cells were the source of the cDNA or gDNA that made up the material.

Original handling: Cell counts per sample came from amplifying reference gene primers. TCRdb's copy holds only in-frame clones and misses some; the assay was immunoSEQ multiplex PCR. That table furnishes V, J and clone size, whereas the DNA furnished D and trimming. The sample consists of 190,000 or so clones, roughly 84% of them appearing once. The CDR3 has 15 amino acids. CDR1 and CDR2 from the germline V gene are MNHEY and SVGEGT. V was pared by 2 bases and J by 2 bases, with 12 bases between. The source material was peripheral blood. This chain uses TRBV6-2 or TRBV6-3 with TRBJ1-2, with D tentatively TRBD1 (5 bases). This clonotype was sampled from a woman older than 75 with acute or convalescent COVID-19. CDR3 residues: CASSYGGDGNYGYTF. In DNA form, the CDR3 reads TGTGCCAGCAGTTACGGCGGGGACGGGAACTATGGCTACACCTTC.